Listed here is a single T cell receptor (beta chain). Repertoires were generated with immunoSEQ multiplex PCR, while TCRdb's copy carries only in-frame clones and drops some. The sample comprises about 340,000 clones, just over 85% of which are singletons, and 0.75% to 0.85% rests with the top ten. CDR3 length equals 18 residues. V dropped 2 bases and J dropped 0; count of bases not matched to a gene: 8. Germline CDR1 reads KGHSH; CDR2 reads LQKENI. The sample belongs to a study of cytomegalovirus exposure and HLA in healthy donors. The sample taken for sequencing was PBMCs. This TCR was sampled from a woman between 18 and 29 years old in good health and CMV-seronegative. The V call is TRBV18, the J call TRBJ2-2; TRBD2 matches at 8 bases. CDR3 sequence reads: CASSPRGLAGSNTGELFF. In DNA form, the CDR3 reads TGTGCCAGCTCACCAAGGGGCCTAGCGGGCTCGAACACCGGGGAGCTGTTTTTT.